This T cell receptor beta chain comes out of a study of T cell changes during pregnancy in multiple sclerosis. Only in-frame clones appear in the TCRdb table, and some are missing; sequencing was by immunoSEQ multiplex PCR. The sample includes about 80,000 clones, approximately 94% of them seen just once. In germline, CDR1 is LNHNV, CDR2 YYDKDF (reference sequence). The CDR3 has 16 residues. With regard to this clone: At one of its ends the junction is not consistent with the germline gene, which may arise from a read error.

This rearrangement joins TRBV15 to TRBJ1-5; TRBD1 matches 7 bases. This specimen was peripheral blood, taken in the third trimester of pregnancy. The clonotype originates from a female donor with multiple sclerosis, enrolled in a pregnancy study. The CDR3 loop reads CATSGDLNRGNQPQHF. CDR3 bases: TGTGCCACCAGCGGAGACTTAAACAGGGGTAATCAGCCCCAGCATTTT.